This section outlines one T cell receptor (beta chain) sequence together with its context. Per the germline V gene, CDR1 is SGHTA and CDR2 is FQGNSA. The CDR3 extends over 16 amino acids. The germline V and J ends were trimmed by 1 base and 3 bases, with 13 bases remaining between them. In the source study's methods: The authors estimated nucleated cell counts from reference gene primer amplification. Here immunoSEQ multiplex PCR was the method, and the copy in TCRdb shows in-frame clones only, minus some. V, J and clone size were drawn from that table, and D and trimming were deduced from the DNA. This repertoire shows tens of thousands of clones, approximately 74% found once; its top ten account for approximately 2.8%. The sample is drawn from a study of blood T cell repertoires in COVID-19. About the research overall: Donors in the United States, Italy and Spain gave samples during acute or convalescent COVID-19. Sample material is recorded as cDNA or gDNA derived from T cells, B-cell-depleted T cells, or PBMCs.

Material for sequencing was peripheral blood. This chain uses TRBV7-2 with TRBJ1-5, with D hard to call. The TCR sequence derives from a human donor with acute or convalescent COVID-19. The donor label of this sample is uncertain. CDR3 loop: CASSLDPRGVNQPQHF. The CDR3 nucleotides are TGTGCCAGCAGCTTAGACCCCCGCGGGGTCAATCAGCCCCAGCATTTT.